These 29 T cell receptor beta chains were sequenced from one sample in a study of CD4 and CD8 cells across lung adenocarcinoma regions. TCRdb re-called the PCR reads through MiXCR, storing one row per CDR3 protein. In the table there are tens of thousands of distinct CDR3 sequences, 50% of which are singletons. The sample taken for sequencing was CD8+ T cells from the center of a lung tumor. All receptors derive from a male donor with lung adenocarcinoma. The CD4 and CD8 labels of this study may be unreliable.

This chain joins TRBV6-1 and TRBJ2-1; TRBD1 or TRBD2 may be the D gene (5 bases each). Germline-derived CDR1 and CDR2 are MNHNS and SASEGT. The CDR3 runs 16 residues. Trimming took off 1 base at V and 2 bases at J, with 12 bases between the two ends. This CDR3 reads CASSEVQRTTYNEQFF. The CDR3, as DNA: TGTGCCAGCAGTGAAGTTCAGCGGACAACCTACAATGAGCAGTTCTTC.

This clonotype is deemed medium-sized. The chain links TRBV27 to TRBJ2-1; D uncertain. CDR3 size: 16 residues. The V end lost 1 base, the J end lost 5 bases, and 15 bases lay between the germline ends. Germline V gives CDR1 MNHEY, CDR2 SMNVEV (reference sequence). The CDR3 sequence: CASSLYLGPGHNEQFF. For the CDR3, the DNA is TGTGCCAGCAGTTTATATCTAGGACCGGGTCACAATGAGCAGTTCTTC.

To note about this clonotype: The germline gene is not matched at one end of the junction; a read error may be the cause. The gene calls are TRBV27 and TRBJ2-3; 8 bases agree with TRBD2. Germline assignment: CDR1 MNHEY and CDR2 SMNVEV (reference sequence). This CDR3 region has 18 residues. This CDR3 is CASSLLGRAPISPDTQYF. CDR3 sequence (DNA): TGTGCCAGCAGTTTGCTCGGGAGGGCCCCTATAAGCCCAGATACGCAGTATTTC.

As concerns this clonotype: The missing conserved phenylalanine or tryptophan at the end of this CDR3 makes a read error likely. CDR3 region: CASSYSSSGAQYV. In DNA form, the CDR3 reads TGTGCCAGCAGTTACTCATCCTCGGGAGCTCAGTACGTC. The J gene is TRBJ2-1, the V gene TRBV6-5; a possible D gene is TRBD2 (6 bases). TRBJ2-4 matches the DNA end more closely, so the J call is doubtful. Germline values: CDR1 MNHEY, CDR2 SVGAGI. The CDR3 is 13 amino acids.

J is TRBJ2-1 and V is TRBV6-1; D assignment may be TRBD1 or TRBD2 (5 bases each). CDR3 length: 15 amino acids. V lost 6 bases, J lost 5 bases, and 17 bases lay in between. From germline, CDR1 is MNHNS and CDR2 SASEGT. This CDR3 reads CASSARPGPDNEQFF. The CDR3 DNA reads TGTGCCAGCAGCGCAAGACCGGGACCAGACAATGAGCAGTTCTTC.

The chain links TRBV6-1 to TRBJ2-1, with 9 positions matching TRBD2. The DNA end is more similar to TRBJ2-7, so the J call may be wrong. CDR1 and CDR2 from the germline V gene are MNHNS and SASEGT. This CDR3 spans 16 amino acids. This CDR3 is CASSEMQASGTNEQYF. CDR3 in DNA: TGTGCCAGCAGTGAAATGCAGGCTAGCGGGACCAATGAGCAGTACTTC.

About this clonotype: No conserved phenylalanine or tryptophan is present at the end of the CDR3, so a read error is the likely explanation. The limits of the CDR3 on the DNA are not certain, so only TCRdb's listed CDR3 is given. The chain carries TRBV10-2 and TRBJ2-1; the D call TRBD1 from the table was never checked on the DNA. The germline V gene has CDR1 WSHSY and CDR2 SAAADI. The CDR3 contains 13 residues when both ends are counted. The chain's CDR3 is CASSGVGQGVQWG.

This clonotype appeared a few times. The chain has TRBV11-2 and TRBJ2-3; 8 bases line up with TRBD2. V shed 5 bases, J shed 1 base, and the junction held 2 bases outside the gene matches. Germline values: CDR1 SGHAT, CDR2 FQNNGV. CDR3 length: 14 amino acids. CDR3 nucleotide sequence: TGTGCCAGCAGCATTAGCGGGGGCACAGATACGCAGTATTTT. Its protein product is CASSISGGTDTQYF.

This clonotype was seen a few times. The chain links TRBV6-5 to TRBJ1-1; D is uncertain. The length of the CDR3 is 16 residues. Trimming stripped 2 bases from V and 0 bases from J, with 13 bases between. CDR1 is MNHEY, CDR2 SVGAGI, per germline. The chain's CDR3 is CASSYPGNLMNTEAFF. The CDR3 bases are TGTGCCAGCAGTTACCCGGGAAACTTAATGAACACTGAAGCTTTCTTT.

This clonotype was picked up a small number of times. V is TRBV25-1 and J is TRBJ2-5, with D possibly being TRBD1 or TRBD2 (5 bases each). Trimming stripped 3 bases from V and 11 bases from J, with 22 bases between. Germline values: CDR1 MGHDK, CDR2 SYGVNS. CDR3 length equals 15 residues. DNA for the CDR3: TGTGCCAGCAGTGATCCCTCGGGGACCTACAATGAGCAGTACTTC. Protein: CASSDPSGTYNEQYF.

CDR3 loop: CASSVDLGVSYNEQFF. The CDR3 DNA reads TGTGCCAGCAGCGTTGACTTAGGGGTCTCCTACAATGAGCAGTTCTTC. The chain links TRBV9 to TRBJ2-1; tentatively, D is TRBD1 (5 bases). CDR1 is SGDLS and CDR2 is YYNGEE in the germline V gene. Between the trimmed V and J ends, which lost 2 bases and 0 bases, there was a span of 12 bases. The CDR3 is 16 residues long.

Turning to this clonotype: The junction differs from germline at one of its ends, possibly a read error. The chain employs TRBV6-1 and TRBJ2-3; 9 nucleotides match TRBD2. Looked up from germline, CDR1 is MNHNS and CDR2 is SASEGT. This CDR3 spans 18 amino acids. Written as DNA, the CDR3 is TGTGCCAGCAGCGAGGCGGGAGGGGGGAGGCCAGCCACAGATACTCAGTATTTC. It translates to CASSEAGGGRPATDTQYF.

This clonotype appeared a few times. CDR3 region: CASSTTAGANVLTF. The CDR3 DNA is TGTGCCAGCAGCACGACAGCTGGGGCCAACGTCCTGACTTTC. The chain joins TRBV12-3 or TRBV12-4 to TRBJ2-6; D is possibly TRBD1 (5 bases). V was shortened by 6 bases and J by 2 bases, with 8 bases between the two germline ends. The CDR3 runs 14 residues.

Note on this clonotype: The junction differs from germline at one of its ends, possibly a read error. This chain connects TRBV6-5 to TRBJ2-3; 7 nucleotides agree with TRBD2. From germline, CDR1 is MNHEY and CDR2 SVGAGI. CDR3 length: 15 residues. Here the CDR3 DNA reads TGTGCCAGCAGTTTCGGACTAGAGGGTACCGAGACGCTGTATTTT. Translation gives CASSFGLEGTETLYF.

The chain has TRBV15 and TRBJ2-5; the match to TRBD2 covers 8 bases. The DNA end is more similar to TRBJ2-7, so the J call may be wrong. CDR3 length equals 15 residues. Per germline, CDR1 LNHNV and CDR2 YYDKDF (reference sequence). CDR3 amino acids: CATSRDQRELDEQYF. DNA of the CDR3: TGTGCCACCAGCAGAGACCAGCGGGAGTTGGACGAGCAGTACTTC.

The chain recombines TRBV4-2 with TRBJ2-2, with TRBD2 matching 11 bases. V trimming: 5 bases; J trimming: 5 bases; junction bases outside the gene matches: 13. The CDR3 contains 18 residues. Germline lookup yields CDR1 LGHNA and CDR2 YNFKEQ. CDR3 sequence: CASSTRLAGYKGTGELFF. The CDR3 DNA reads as TGTGCCAGCAGCACCCGACTAGCGGGGTACAAAGGGACCGGGGAGCTGTTTTTT.

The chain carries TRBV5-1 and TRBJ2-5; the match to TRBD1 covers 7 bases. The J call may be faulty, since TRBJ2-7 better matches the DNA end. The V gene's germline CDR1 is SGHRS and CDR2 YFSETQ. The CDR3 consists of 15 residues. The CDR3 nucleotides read TGCGCCAGCAGCCCTATACAGGGGAACTCCTACGAGCAGTACTTC. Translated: CASSPIQGNSYEQYF.

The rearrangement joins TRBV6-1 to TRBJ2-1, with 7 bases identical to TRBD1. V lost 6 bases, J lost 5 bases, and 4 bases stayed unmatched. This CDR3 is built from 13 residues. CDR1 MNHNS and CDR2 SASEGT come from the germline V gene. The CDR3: CASRRDRNNEQFF. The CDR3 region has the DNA TGTGCCAGCAGGAGGGACAGAAACAATGAGCAGTTCTTC.

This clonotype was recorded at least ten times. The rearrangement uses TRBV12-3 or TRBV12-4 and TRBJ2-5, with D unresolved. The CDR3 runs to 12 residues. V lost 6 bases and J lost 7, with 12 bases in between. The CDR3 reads CASRGTVGTQYF. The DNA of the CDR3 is TGTGCCAGCAGGGGAACCGTTGGGACCCAGTACTTC.

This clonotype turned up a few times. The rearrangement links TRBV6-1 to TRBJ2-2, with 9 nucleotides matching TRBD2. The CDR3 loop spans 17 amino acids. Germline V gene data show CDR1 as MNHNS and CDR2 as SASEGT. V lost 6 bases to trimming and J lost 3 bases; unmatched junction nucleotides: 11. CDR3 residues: CASSQGSGRGDTGELFF. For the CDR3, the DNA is TGTGCCAGCAGCCAGGGTAGCGGGAGAGGGGACACCGGGGAGCTGTTTTTT.

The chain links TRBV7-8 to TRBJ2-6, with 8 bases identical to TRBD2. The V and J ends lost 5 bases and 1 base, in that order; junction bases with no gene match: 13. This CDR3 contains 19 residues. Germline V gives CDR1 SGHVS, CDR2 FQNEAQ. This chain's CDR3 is CASSPIIAGFQSGANVLTF. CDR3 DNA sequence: TGTGCCAGCAGCCCGATAATAGCGGGATTTCAATCTGGGGCCAACGTCCTGACTTTC.

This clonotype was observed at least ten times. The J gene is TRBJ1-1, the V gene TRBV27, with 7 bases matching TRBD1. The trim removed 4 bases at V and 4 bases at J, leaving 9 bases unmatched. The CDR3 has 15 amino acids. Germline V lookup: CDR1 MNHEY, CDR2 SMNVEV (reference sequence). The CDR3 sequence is CASSSNRGLGTEAFF. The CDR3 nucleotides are TGTGCCAGCAGTTCAAACAGGGGTTTGGGCACTGAAGCTTTCTTT.

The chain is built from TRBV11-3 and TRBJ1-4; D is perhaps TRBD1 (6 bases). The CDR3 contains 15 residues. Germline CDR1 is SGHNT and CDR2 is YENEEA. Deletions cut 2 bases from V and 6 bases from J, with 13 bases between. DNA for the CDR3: TGTGCCAGCAGCTTATCGGGGGGCGCTTATGAAAAACTGTTTTTT. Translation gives CASSLSGGAYEKLFF.

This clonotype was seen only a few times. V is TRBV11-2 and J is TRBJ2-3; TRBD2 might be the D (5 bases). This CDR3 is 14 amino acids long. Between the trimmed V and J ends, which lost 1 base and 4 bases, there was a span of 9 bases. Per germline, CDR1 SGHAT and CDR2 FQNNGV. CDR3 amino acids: CASSLVSRADTQYF. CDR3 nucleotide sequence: TGTGCCAGCAGCTTAGTGTCGCGGGCAGATACGCAGTATTTT.

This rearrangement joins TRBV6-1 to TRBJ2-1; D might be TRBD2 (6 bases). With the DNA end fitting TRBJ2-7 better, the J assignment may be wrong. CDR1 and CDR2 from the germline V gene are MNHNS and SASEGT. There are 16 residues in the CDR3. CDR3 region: CASRETWAGGTNTQYF. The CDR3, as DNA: TGTGCCAGCAGGGAAACGTGGGCTGGCGGGACCAATACGCAGTACTTC.

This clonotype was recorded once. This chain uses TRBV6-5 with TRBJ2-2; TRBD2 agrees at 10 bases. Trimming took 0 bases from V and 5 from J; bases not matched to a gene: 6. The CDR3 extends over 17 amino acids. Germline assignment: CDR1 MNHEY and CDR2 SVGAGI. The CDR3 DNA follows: TGTGCCAGCAGTTACTCAGGAGCGGGGGGGCGGACCGGGGAGCTGTTTTTT. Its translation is CASSYSGAGGRTGELFF.

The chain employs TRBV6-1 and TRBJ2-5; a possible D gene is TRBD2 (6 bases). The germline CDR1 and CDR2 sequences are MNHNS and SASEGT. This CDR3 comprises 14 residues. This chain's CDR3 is CAGRAGTGEETQYF. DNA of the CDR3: TGTGCGGGCAGGGCCGGGACTGGCGAAGAGACCCAGTACTTC.

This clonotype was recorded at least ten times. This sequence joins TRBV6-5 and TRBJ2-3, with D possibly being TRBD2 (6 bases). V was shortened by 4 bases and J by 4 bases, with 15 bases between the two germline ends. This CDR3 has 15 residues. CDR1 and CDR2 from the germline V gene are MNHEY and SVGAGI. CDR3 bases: TGTGCCAGCAGTTTGAACGGGAGAGGCGCAGATACGCAGTATTTT. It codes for CASSLNGRGADTQYF.

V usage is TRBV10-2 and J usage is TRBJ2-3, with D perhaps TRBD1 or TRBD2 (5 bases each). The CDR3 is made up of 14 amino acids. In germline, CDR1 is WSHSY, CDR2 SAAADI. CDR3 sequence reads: CAGSGGRAEDMQYF. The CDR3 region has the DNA TGCGCGGGGAGTGGGGGACGAGCGGAAGACATGCAGTATTTT.